Following are 6 T cell receptor beta chains from one sample sequenced in a study of blood T cell repertoires in COVID-19. TCRdb keeps only in-frame clones here, not all; method: immunoSEQ multiplex PCR. The sample lists roughly 230,000 clones, around 90% occurring once. Sequencing input: PBMCs or T cells enriched from blood (not recorded which). The receptors come from a man between 25 and 39 years old in a cohort exposed to, infected with or recovered from COVID-19 (not recorded which).

This rearrangement joins TRBV28 to TRBJ2-5; 9 bases are a match to TRBD1. The length of the CDR3 is 14 residues. Germline values: CDR1 MDHEN, CDR2 SYDVKM. The V segment lost 3 bases and the J segment 5 bases; nucleotides outside the gene matches: 4. CDR3 protein: CASSLPTGGETQYF. CDR3 sequence (DNA): TGTGCCAGCAGTTTGCCTACAGGGGGCGAGACCCAGTACTTC.

This clone has just a few counts. V usage is TRBV27 and J usage is TRBJ2-7; 7 bases align to TRBD1. V was pared by 5 bases and J by 1 base, with 14 bases of the junction left unmatched. There are 17 residues in the CDR3. The germline CDR1 and CDR2 sequences are MNHEY and SMNVEV (reference sequence). CDR3 in DNA: TGTGCCAGCAGTCAAAAGAGGCCGGGACAGAATTCCTACGAGCAGTACTTC. Translating it yields CASSQKRPGQNSYEQYF.

About this clone: Other DNA sequences of this sample code for an identical CDR3. The chain uses TRBV5-1 and TRBJ2-1; 7 bases agree with TRBD2. The germline V gene encodes CDR1 SGHRS and CDR2 YFSETQ. The CDR3 is 15 amino acids. Trimming cost V 5 bases and J 0 bases; bases outside gene matches: 5. The CDR3 region has the DNA TGCGCCAGCAGTCCCGGCGGGAGCTCCTACAATGAGCAGTTCTTC. Translating it yields CASSPGGSSYNEQFF. The variable domain in full, with the rest retrieved from reference TRBV5-1 and TRBJ2-1, is KAGVTQTPRYLIKTRGQQVTLSCSPISGHRSVSWYQQTPGQGLQFLFEYFSETQRNKGNFPGRFSGRQFSNSRSEMNVSTLELGDSALYLCASSPGGSSYNEQFFGPGTRLTVL.

This rearrangement joins TRBV24-1 to TRBJ2-1; perhaps TRBD1 as D (6 bases). The V end was cut by 6 bases, the J end by 8 bases, with 22 bases between. The CDR3 runs to 16 residues. Germline CDR1 and CDR2: KGHDR and SFDVKD. The CDR3 coding sequence is TGTGCCACCAGTCGGGGTGGGGCCGACAGGCGTGATGAGCAGTTCTTC. Translated, it gives CATSRGGADRRDEQFF.

J is TRBJ1-3 and V is TRBV19; tentative D call: TRBD1 (5 bases). The CDR3 has 16 amino acids. The V gene's germline CDR1 is LNHDA and CDR2 SQIVND (reference sequence). V lost 7 bases and J 1 base, leaving 17 bases between the germline ends. This chain's CDR3 is CASTTNLGTSGNTIYF. The CDR3 DNA follows: TGTGCCAGTACCACGAACCTCGGGACTTCTGGAAACACCATATATTTT.

There are a few counts of this clone. The genes are TRBV4-1 and TRBJ2-7, with 9 nucleotides matching TRBD1. This CDR3 is built from 13 residues. Per germline, CDR1 MGHRA and CDR2 YSYEKL. The J segment lost 4 bases and the V segment lost 8 bases, leaving 6 bases of the junction unmatched. CDR3 sequence (DNA): TGCGCCAGCGAACCGGGACAGGGATACGAGCAGTACTTC. Its translation is CASEPGQGYEQYF.